These T cell receptor beta chains were read from a single sample in a study of blood T cell repertoires in COVID-19. Libraries were prepared by immunoSEQ multiplex PCR; TCRdb keeps only in-frame clonotypes and omits some of them. Of 250,000 to 300,000 clones listed, roughly nine tenths are singletons. The sequenced material came from peripheral blood. Receptors were obtained from a woman aged 25 to 39 with COVID-19, enrolled during active disease. Both conserved end residues are part of each CDR3. The D gene is left open where the match is weak. A clone size is listed for some rows: how often the clone was seen (once, few, many), or a class if it is expanded.

clone size: .
J gene: TRBJ2-1
CDR3 length: 15
D gene: TRBD2
V gene: TRBV4-2
CDR3 DNA: TGTGCCAGCAGCCAAACTAGCGGGGGGGCAAATGAGCAGTTCTTC
CDR3 protein: CASSQTSGGANEQFF

clone size: .
J gene: TRBJ1-1
CDR3 length: 12
D gene: .
V gene: TRBV12-3/TRBV12-4
CDR3 DNA: TGTGCCAGCAGTTTATTGAGAACTGAAGCTTTCTTT
CDR3 protein: CASSLLRTEAFF

clone size: .
J gene: TRBJ2-2
CDR3 length: 13
D gene: TRBD1
V gene: TRBV7-7
CDR3 DNA: TGTGCCAGCAGCCGGACAGGGTCCGGGGAGCTGTTTTTT
CDR3 protein: CASSRTGSGELFF

clone size: .
J gene: TRBJ2-1
CDR3 length: 21
D gene: TRBD1
V gene: TRBV5-1
CDR3 DNA: TGCGCCAGCAGCTTCATTCGGCACGACAGGGGGCTTTCTAGCGGCGGCGATGAGCAGTTCTTC
CDR3 protein: CASSFIRHDRGLSSGGDEQFF

clone size: .
J gene: TRBJ2-1
CDR3 length: 13
D gene: TRBD1
V gene: TRBV29-1
CDR3 DNA: TGCAGCGCCCTGACAGGGGTGGTCAATGAGCAGTTCTTC
CDR3 protein: CSALTGVVNEQFF

clone size: .
J gene: TRBJ1-1
CDR3 length: 14
D gene: .
V gene: TRBV6-6
CDR3 DNA: TGTGCCAGCAGTTACTCCGGGGTAGGGACTGAAGCTTTCTTT
CDR3 protein: CASSYSGVGTEAFF

clone size: once
J gene: TRBJ2-3
CDR3 length: 12
D gene: .
V gene: TRBV10-1
CDR3 DNA: TGCGCCAGCAGTCCGTCAGGGTATACGCAGTATTTT
CDR3 protein: CASSPSGYTQYF

clone size: .
J gene: TRBJ2-5
CDR3 length: 12
D gene: .
V gene: TRBV28
CDR3 DNA: TGTGCCAGCAGCCCCGAGGGTGAGACCCAGTACTTC
CDR3 protein: CASSPEGETQYF

clone size: .
J gene: TRBJ2-3
CDR3 length: 15
D gene: TRBD2
V gene: TRBV5-6
CDR3 DNA: TGTGCCAGCAGCTTTGGATTAGCGGGGTCAGATACGCAGTATTTT
CDR3 protein: CASSFGLAGSDTQYF

clone size: .
J gene: TRBJ1-5
CDR3 length: 13
D gene: .
V gene: TRBV30
CDR3 DNA: TGTGCCTGGAGTGTAGAGGGAAGAGGGCCCCAGCATTTT
CDR3 protein: CAWSVEGRGPQHF

clone size: .
J gene: TRBJ1-2
CDR3 length: 13
D gene: .
V gene: TRBV5-5
CDR3 DNA: TGTGCCAGCAGCCCGGGACTGGCATATGGCTACACCTTC
CDR3 protein: CASSPGLAYGYTF

clone size: .
J gene: TRBJ1-4
CDR3 length: 15
D gene: .
V gene: TRBV6-5
CDR3 DNA: TGTGCCAGCAGGACCGGGGGGGGTACGAATGAAAAACTGTTTTTT
CDR3 protein: CASRTGGGTNEKLFF

clone size: .
J gene: TRBJ2-7
CDR3 length: 16
D gene: TRBD1
V gene: TRBV6-6
CDR3 DNA: TGTGCCAGCCTTGGGTACCGGGACAGGGTGCAATACGAGCAGTACTTC
CDR3 protein: CASLGYRDRVQYEQYF

clone size: .
J gene: TRBJ2-5
CDR3 length: 15
D gene: .
V gene: TRBV3-1/TRBV3-2
CDR3 DNA: TGTGCCAGCAGCCAAGAGGGCAGGGATACGGAGACCCAGTACTTC
CDR3 protein: CASSQEGRDTETQYF

clone size: .
J gene: TRBJ2-7
CDR3 length: 15
D gene: TRBD2
V gene: TRBV9
CDR3 DNA: TGTGCCAGCAGCGTTGGTAGCGGGGGCTCCTACGAGCAGTACTTC
CDR3 protein: CASSVGSGGSYEQYF

clone size: .
J gene: TRBJ1-4
CDR3 length: 16
D gene: .
V gene: TRBV5-1
CDR3 DNA: TGCGCCAGCAGCTTTTTCTCAGGGGCAACTAATGAAAAACTGTTTTTT
CDR3 protein: CASSFFSGATNEKLFF

clone size: .
J gene: TRBJ2-7
CDR3 length: 13
D gene: .
V gene: TRBV12-3/TRBV12-4
CDR3 DNA: TGTGCCAGCAACCTTCTTGGAGGGTACGAGCAGTACTTC
CDR3 protein: CASNLLGGYEQYF

clone size: once
J gene: TRBJ1-5
CDR3 length: 15
D gene: .
V gene: TRBV15
CDR3 DNA: TGTGCCACCAGCAGAGATGGTTCTGACCGAGGGCCCCAGCATTTT
CDR3 protein: CATSRDGSDRGPQHF

clone size: once
J gene: TRBJ2-7
CDR3 length: 12
D gene: .
V gene: TRBV5-1
CDR3 DNA: TGCGCCAGCATGGGGCAGTCCTACGAGCAGTACTTC
CDR3 protein: CASMGQSYEQYF

clone size: .
J gene: TRBJ2-5
CDR3 length: 17
D gene: .
V gene: TRBV5-6
CDR3 DNA: TGTGCCAGCAGCTTGCGGCTCGCCAACAGGGTACGGGAGACCCAGTACTTC
CDR3 protein: CASSLRLANRVRETQYF

clone size: .
J gene: TRBJ2-7
CDR3 length: 14
D gene: .
V gene: TRBV3-1/TRBV3-2
CDR3 DNA: TGTGCCAGCAGCCAAGTACAGGTTACCTACGAGCAGTACTTC
CDR3 protein: CASSQVQVTYEQYF

clone size: .
J gene: TRBJ1-2
CDR3 length: 15
D gene: TRBD1
V gene: TRBV30
CDR3 DNA: TGTGCCTGGACAGACACCCGGCAGGGGGTCTATGGCTACACCTTC
CDR3 protein: CAWTDTRQGVYGYTF

clone size: .
J gene: TRBJ2-3
CDR3 length: 15
D gene: TRBD1
V gene: TRBV7-9
CDR3 DNA: TGTGCCACCTCCCCACCAGGGGGTGAGGGGGATACGCAGTATTTT
CDR3 protein: CATSPPGGEGDTQYF

clone size: many
J gene: TRBJ1-1
CDR3 length: 14
D gene: .
V gene: TRBV2
CDR3 DNA: TGTGCCAGCAGCGATATCACAGGGAACACTGAAGCTTTCTTT
CDR3 protein: CASSDITGNTEAFF

clone size: few
J gene: TRBJ2-2
CDR3 length: 16
D gene: .
V gene: TRBV4-2
CDR3 DNA: TGTGCCAGCAGCCAAACCCGGGGAGTTGGGACCGGGGAGCTGTTTTTT
CDR3 protein: CASSQTRGVGTGELFF

clone size: .
J gene: TRBJ1-3
CDR3 length: 14
D gene: .
V gene: TRBV19
CDR3 DNA: TGTGCCAGTAGTATAACATCCTCTGGAAACACCATATATTTT
CDR3 protein: CASSITSSGNTIYF

clone size: .
J gene: TRBJ2-4
CDR3 length: 15
D gene: TRBD1
V gene: TRBV5-5
CDR3 DNA: TGTGCCAGCAGCTGGTGGACAGGGGAGGGTAGCATTCAGTACTTC
CDR3 protein: CASSWWTGEGSIQYF

clone size: .
J gene: TRBJ2-1
CDR3 length: 12
D gene: .
V gene: TRBV15
CDR3 DNA: TGTGCCACCAGCAGAGATCGGAATGAGCAGTTCTTC
CDR3 protein: CATSRDRNEQFF

clone size: .
J gene: TRBJ2-1
CDR3 length: 10
D gene: .
V gene: TRBV7-9
CDR3 DNA: TGTGCCAGCGCAGGGTCCGAGCAGTTCTTC
CDR3 protein: CASAGSEQFF

clone size: .
J gene: TRBJ2-1
CDR3 length: 16
D gene: TRBD1
V gene: TRBV19
CDR3 DNA: TGTGCCAGTAGTGGGGGACAGGGTAAGGCCTTCAATGAGCAGTTCTTC
CDR3 protein: CASSGGQGKAFNEQFF

clone size: .
J gene: TRBJ2-7
CDR3 length: 13
D gene: .
V gene: TRBV12-3/TRBV12-4
CDR3 DNA: TGTGCCAGCAGAGAGACAGCTTCCTACGAGCAGTACTTC
CDR3 protein: CASRETASYEQYF

clone size: .
J gene: TRBJ1-5
CDR3 length: 19
D gene: .
V gene: TRBV11-3
CDR3 DNA: TGTGCCAGCAGCACCCCGGGGGGGGACACCGAAGATAGCAATCAGCCCCAGCATTTT
CDR3 protein: CASSTPGGDTEDSNQPQHF

clone size: .
J gene: TRBJ1-2
CDR3 length: 12
D gene: .
V gene: TRBV5-6
CDR3 DNA: TGTGCCAGCAGCACAGGACAGTATGGCTACACCTTC
CDR3 protein: CASSTGQYGYTF

clone size: .
J gene: TRBJ2-7
CDR3 length: 14
D gene: .
V gene: TRBV5-1
CDR3 DNA: TGCGCCAGCAGCCAACCTGAAGCCTCCTACGAGCAGTACTTC
CDR3 protein: CASSQPEASYEQYF

clone size: .
J gene: TRBJ2-7
CDR3 length: 14
D gene: .
V gene: TRBV27
CDR3 DNA: TGTGCCAGCAGTCTTCTAGCGATTGGCTACGAGCAGTACTTC
CDR3 protein: CASSLLAIGYEQYF

clone size: .
J gene: TRBJ2-5
CDR3 length: 17
D gene: TRBD2
V gene: TRBV27
CDR3 DNA: TGTGCCAGCCGCCCTACGTTAGCGGGACCCTTCCAAGAGACCCAGTACTTC
CDR3 protein: CASRPTLAGPFQETQYF

clone size: .
J gene: TRBJ1-3
CDR3 length: 16
D gene: .
V gene: TRBV3-1/TRBV3-2
CDR3 DNA: TGTGCCAGCAGCCAAGACCGGTCGGTTTCTGGAAACACCATATATTTT
CDR3 protein: CASSQDRSVSGNTIYF

clone size: once
J gene: TRBJ1-2
CDR3 length: 15
D gene: .
V gene: TRBV5-1
CDR3 DNA: TGCGCCAGCAGCTCCTCAGGGGCTCGAGGCTATGGCTACACCTTC
CDR3 protein: CASSSSGARGYGYTF

clone size: once
J gene: TRBJ1-1
CDR3 length: 14
D gene: .
V gene: TRBV19
CDR3 DNA: TGTGCCAGTACCTTTGGGGGGGGGAACACTGAAGCTTTCTTT
CDR3 protein: CASTFGGGNTEAFF

clone size: .
J gene: TRBJ2-3
CDR3 length: 14
D gene: .
V gene: TRBV5-1
CDR3 DNA: TGCGCCAGCAGCTTAGGGAGCCGGACAGATACGCAGTATTTT
CDR3 protein: CASSLGSRTDTQYF

clone size: .
J gene: TRBJ2-5
CDR3 length: 12
D gene: .
V gene: TRBV24-1
CDR3 DNA: TGTGCCACCAGTATGGGGCCGGGGACCCAGTACTTC
CDR3 protein: CATSMGPGTQYF

clone size: .
J gene: TRBJ1-4
CDR3 length: 12
D gene: .
V gene: TRBV12-5
CDR3 DNA: TGTGCTAGTCACACAACTAATGAAAAACTGTTTTTT
CDR3 protein: CASHTTNEKLFF

clone size: .
J gene: TRBJ2-3
CDR3 length: 15
D gene: TRBD2
V gene: TRBV9
CDR3 DNA: TGTGCCAGCACCGGGGGACTAGCGGGGACAGATACGCAGTATTTT
CDR3 protein: CASTGGLAGTDTQYF

clone size: few
J gene: TRBJ2-3
CDR3 length: 15
D gene: .
V gene: TRBV10-1
CDR3 DNA: TGCGCCAGCAGTGATTATGGGCAGGGGACAGATACGCAGTATTTT
CDR3 protein: CASSDYGQGTDTQYF

clone size: .
J gene: TRBJ1-1
CDR3 length: 15
D gene: TRBD1
V gene: TRBV7-2
CDR3 DNA: TGTGCCAGCAGCTTAGAAGGGGGCTTGGGCACTGAAGCTTTCTTT
CDR3 protein: CASSLEGGLGTEAFF

clone size: few
J gene: TRBJ1-6
CDR3 length: 13
D gene: .
V gene: TRBV6-5
CDR3 DNA: TGTGCCATCACCCGTCCGGGTAATTCACCCCTCCACTTT
CDR3 protein: CAITRPGNSPLHF

clone size: .
J gene: TRBJ1-2
CDR3 length: 13
D gene: .
V gene: TRBV11-2
CDR3 DNA: TGTGCCAGCAGCTTAGTCGAGGAGGGTGGCTACACCTTC
CDR3 protein: CASSLVEEGGYTF

clone size: .
J gene: TRBJ2-3
CDR3 length: 15
D gene: TRBD2
V gene: TRBV10-1
CDR3 DNA: TGCGCCAGCAGGAGGACTAGCGGGGGAGAAGATACGCAGTATTTT
CDR3 protein: CASRRTSGGEDTQYF

clone size: .
J gene: TRBJ2-1
CDR3 length: 15
D gene: TRBD2
V gene: TRBV3-1/TRBV3-2
CDR3 DNA: TGTGCCAGCAGCCCTCTAGCGGGGGCTTCTAATGAGCAGTTCTTC
CDR3 protein: CASSPLAGASNEQFF

clone size: .
J gene: TRBJ2-3
CDR3 length: 14
D gene: .
V gene: TRBV9
CDR3 DNA: TGTGCCAGCAGCGCTTGGGGGGGCTTGGATACGCAGTATTTT
CDR3 protein: CASSAWGGLDTQYF

clone size: .
J gene: TRBJ2-3
CDR3 length: 18
D gene: .
V gene: TRBV9
CDR3 DNA: TGTGCCAGCAGCTTCATCAAAGGAGCCGGACTCCCATCTCATACGCAGTATTTT
CDR3 protein: CASSFIKGAGLPSHTQYF

clone size: .
J gene: TRBJ1-5
CDR3 length: 13
D gene: .
V gene: TRBV30
CDR3 DNA: TGTGCCTGGAGTTCAGGGGTCAATCAGCCCCAGCATTTT
CDR3 protein: CAWSSGVNQPQHF

clone size: .
J gene: TRBJ1-3
CDR3 length: 16
D gene: .
V gene: TRBV5-1
CDR3 DNA: TGCGCCAGCAGCGCCCGGGGTTCTTTCTCTGGAAACACCATATATTTT
CDR3 protein: CASSARGSFSGNTIYF

clone size: .
J gene: TRBJ1-1
CDR3 length: 17
D gene: TRBD1
V gene: TRBV4-1
CDR3 DNA: TGCGCCAGCAGCCTTTCCGGACAGGGGGCGGGTGACACTGAAGCTTTCTTT
CDR3 protein: CASSLSGQGAGDTEAFF

clone size: few
J gene: TRBJ1-3
CDR3 length: 16
D gene: .
V gene: TRBV6-6
CDR3 DNA: TGTGCCAGCAGTTACCGACTCGTGGGGCCTGGAAACACCATATATTTT
CDR3 protein: CASSYRLVGPGNTIYF